This paragraph reports one T cell receptor beta chain. Using RNA transcripts as the source, TCR beta CDR3 regions were amplified. The primer set for the first-round RT-PCR of the TCR CDR3 was HTBI. Each CDR3 protein is one row after TCRdb ran MiXCR on the multiplex PCR reads. The profile shows approximately 590,000 distinct CDR3 sequences, approximately 15% of them singletons. The sample comes from a study of T cells in Graves' hyperthyroidism and ophthalmopathy. Germline V lookup: CDR1 SGHKS, CDR2 YYEKEE (reference sequence). This CDR3 contains 16 residues. V gave up 0 bases and J gave up 3 bases, with 13 bases separating them.

This receptor was obtained from a woman aged 30 to 39 with Graves' hyperthyroidism. The chain recombines TRBV5-5 with TRBJ1-3; no clear D. Sequenced material: blood. CDR3 residues: CASSLASAAGGNTIYF. CDR3 nucleotide sequence: TGTGCCAGCAGCTTGGCTTCGGCGGCGGGTGGAAACACCATATATTTT.